This TCR beta chain was observed in a study of response to subunit inactivated influenza vaccine. This CDR3 region has 14 residues. V was pared by 6 bases and J by 4 bases, with 8 bases of the junction left unmatched. CDR1 DFQATT and CDR2 SNEGSKA come from the germline V gene (reference sequence). General study results and limits: The authors proposed limited new T cell recruitment per seasonal influenza vaccination.

As concerns this clonotype: Its antigen is as yet unknown.

TCRdb re-analysed the RT-PCR reads in MiXCR, keeping a single row per CDR3 protein. This table has more than 600,000 distinct CDR3 sequences, about 18% appearing once. Sample: PBMCs from blood, taken 4 to 6 days after vaccination. The origin of this receptor is a man aged 50 to 60 who received an inactivated influenza vaccine. This chain uses TRBV20-1 with TRBJ1-4; 7 positions agree with TRBD1. CDR3 DNA sequence: TGCAGTGCCCCCGACAGGGCCAGTAATGAAAAACTGTTTTTT. Protein product: CSAPDRASNEKLFF.